This T cell receptor beta chain was identified during a study of radiation and T cells in renal cell carcinoma. General study findings and limits: Pretreatment tumor biopsies were lacking, so baseline clonotypes are unknown. From baseline, blood top tumor clonotypes peaked at 2 weeks post-radiation.

For this clone: Its antigen is unidentified.

This sample's time point: baseline pretreatment blood. The treatment here: 15 Gy SBRT to primary tumor, nephrectomy 4 weeks later. After SBRT, blood was collected at 2 and 4 weeks, plus baseline. The germline CDR1 and CDR2 sequences are MDHEN and SYDVKM. This CDR3 is built from 11 residues. The V end was cut by 3 bases, the J end by 11 bases, with 10 bases between. The repertoire was sequenced with immunoSEQ multiplex PCR; TCRdb's copy has only in-frame clones and lacks some. The sample has 94,000 or so clones, over 65% seen once. The sequencing here drew on blood, taken from a patient whose treatment included radiotherapy and nephrectomy. The chain uses TRBV28 and TRBJ1-1; D is ambiguous. The clonotype was recovered from a man aged 55 to 70 with renal cell carcinoma. The CDR3 loop is CASSFRGRAFF. The DNA of the CDR3 is TGTGCCAGCAGTTTTCGGGGTAGGGCTTTCTTT.